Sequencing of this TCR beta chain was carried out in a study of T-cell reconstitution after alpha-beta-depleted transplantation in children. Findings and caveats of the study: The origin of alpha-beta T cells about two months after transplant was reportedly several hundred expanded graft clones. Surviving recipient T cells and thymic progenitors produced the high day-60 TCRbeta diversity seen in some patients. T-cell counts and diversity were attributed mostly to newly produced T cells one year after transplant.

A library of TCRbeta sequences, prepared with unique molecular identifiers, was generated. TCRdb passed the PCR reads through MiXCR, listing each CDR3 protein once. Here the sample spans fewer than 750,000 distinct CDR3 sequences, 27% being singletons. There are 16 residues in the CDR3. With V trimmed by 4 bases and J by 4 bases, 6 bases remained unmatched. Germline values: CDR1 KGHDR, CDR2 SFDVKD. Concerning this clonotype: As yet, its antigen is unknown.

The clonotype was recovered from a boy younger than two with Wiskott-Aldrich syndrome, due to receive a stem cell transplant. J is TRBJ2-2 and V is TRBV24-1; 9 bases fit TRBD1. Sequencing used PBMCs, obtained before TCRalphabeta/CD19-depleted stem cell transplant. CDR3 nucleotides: TGTGCCACCAGTGACCTCACAGGGGGCCCCACCGGGGAGCTGTTTTTT. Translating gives CATSDLTGGPTGELFF.